This is a list of T cell receptor beta chains from one sample in a study of blood T cell repertoires in COVID-19. Sequencing used immunoSEQ multiplex PCR; TCRdb keeps in-frame clones, though not all of them. The top ten hold roughly 3.6% of the sample, which has hundreds of thousands of clones, roughly 85% seen once. The specimen was peripheral blood. Receptors were obtained from a woman under 30 with acute or convalescent COVID-19. CDR3s include the opening cysteine and the closing phenylalanine or tryptophan. Not every row has a clone size; where given, it reads once, few, many or a size class.

v_gene: TRBV2; abundance: -; j_gene: TRBJ2-5; CDR3aa: CASFMTGGRQETQYF
v_gene: TRBV24-1; abundance: -; j_gene: TRBJ2-5; CDR3aa: CATSVSRGSGETQYF
v_gene: TRBV24-1; abundance: -; j_gene: TRBJ2-3; CDR3aa: CATSPGQGPTDTQYF
v_gene: TRBV5-1; abundance: few; j_gene: TRBJ2-7; CDR3aa: CASSGTETYEQYF
v_gene: TRBV7-2; abundance: -; j_gene: TRBJ1-3; CDR3aa: CASSLVGSSGNTIYF
v_gene: TRBV15; abundance: -; j_gene: TRBJ2-5; CDR3aa: CATSIRSGLQETQYF
v_gene: TRBV5-1; abundance: -; j_gene: TRBJ2-1; CDR3aa: CASSLGTSVNSYNEQFF
v_gene: TRBV6-5; abundance: -; j_gene: TRBJ1-2; CDR3aa: CASSYTLRGNYGYTF
v_gene: TRBV2; abundance: -; j_gene: TRBJ2-7; CDR3aa: CASIGFEEAYEQYF
v_gene: TRBV2; abundance: -; j_gene: TRBJ2-2; CDR3aa: CASSQIAKKVGELFF
v_gene: TRBV19; abundance: -; j_gene: TRBJ2-1; CDR3aa: CASSIVLAGGLEQFF
v_gene: TRBV6-1; abundance: -; j_gene: TRBJ2-1; CDR3aa: CASSDREYNEQFF
v_gene: TRBV6-6; abundance: -; j_gene: TRBJ2-2; CDR3aa: CASSPGRELFF
v_gene: TRBV27; abundance: few; j_gene: TRBJ1-1; CDR3aa: CASSPLRDLNTEAFF
v_gene: TRBV30; abundance: -; j_gene: TRBJ1-6; CDR3aa: CAWTGQYQSPLHF
v_gene: TRBV16; abundance: -; j_gene: TRBJ1-2; CDR3aa: CASSQSIAGDHGYTF
v_gene: TRBV19; abundance: -; j_gene: TRBJ2-7; CDR3aa: CASSWSTDLRLYEQYF
v_gene: TRBV10-2; abundance: few; j_gene: TRBJ1-1; CDR3aa: CASSGAQGFMNTEAFF